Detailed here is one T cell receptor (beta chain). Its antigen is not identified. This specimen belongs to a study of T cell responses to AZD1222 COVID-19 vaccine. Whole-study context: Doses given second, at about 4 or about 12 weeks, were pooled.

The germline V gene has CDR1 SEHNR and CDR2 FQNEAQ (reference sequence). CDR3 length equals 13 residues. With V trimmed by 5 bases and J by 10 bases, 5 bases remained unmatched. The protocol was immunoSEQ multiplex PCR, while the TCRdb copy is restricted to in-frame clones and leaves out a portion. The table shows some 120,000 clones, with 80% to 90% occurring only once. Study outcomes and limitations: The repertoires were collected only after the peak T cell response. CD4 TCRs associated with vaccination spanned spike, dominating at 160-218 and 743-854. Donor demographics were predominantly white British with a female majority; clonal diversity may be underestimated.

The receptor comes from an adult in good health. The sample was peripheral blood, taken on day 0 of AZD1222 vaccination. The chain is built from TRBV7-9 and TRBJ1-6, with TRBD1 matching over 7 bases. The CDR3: CASSPDRDSPLHF. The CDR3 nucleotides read TGTGCCAGCAGCCCAGACAGGGACTCACCCCTCCACTTT. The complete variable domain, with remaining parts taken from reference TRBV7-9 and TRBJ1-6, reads DTGVSQNPRHKITKRGQNVTFRCDPISEHNRLYWYRQTLGQGPEFLTYFQNEAQLEKSRLLSDRFSAERPKGSFSTLEIQRTEQGDSAMYLCASSPDRDSPLHFGNGTRLTVT.